The entry below describes one T cell receptor (beta chain). This clonotype was seen repeatedly, ten times or more. The antigen it binds to is not known. Base-call qualities are not available, and no considerably larger clone is one nucleotide away. The sample comes from a study of response to subunit inactivated influenza vaccine (dated by TCRdb to 2016 to 2019). About the investigation overall: Deep quantitative T cell receptor repertoire profiling was used in the study to track responses to a trivalent subunit inactivated influenza vaccine.

General study outcomes and caveats: The authors proposed that each seasonal influenza vaccination may bring in only a limited number of new T cells.

V is reduced by 6 bases and J by 3 bases, leaving a spacing of 17 bases between them. There are 15 amino acids in the CDR3, from cysteine to phenylalanine inclusive. Of the read, only the CDR3 DNA is kept; its 45 bases are in frame from base 1. For CDR1 and CDR2, the germline V gene lists MNHNS and SASEGT. The time point tag for this specimen amounts to: approximately 40 days after influenza vaccine administration. The library was built by means of RT-PCR. The sequencer was an Illumina HiSeq 2500. In-frame beta chains were kept once TCRdb had trimmed the public reads at Q25 with fastp and called clones with MiXCR. Each entry is one CDR3 protein sequence, shown with its most common DNA and genes. Here the sample has some 500,000 distinct CDR3 sequences; 10% to 15% occur a single time. About an eighth of the sample is held by the ten biggest clonotypes.

The clonotype originates from a man in his fifties or sixties who received an inactivated influenza vaccine. Donor details come from another sample of the same person, matched by shared clones. This chain joins TRBV6-1 to TRBJ1-1; no confident D gene assignment can be made. This specimen was PBMCs from blood, taken about 40 days after vaccination. The nucleotides are TGTGCCAGCAGCCCGCCGGCGAGGGTGGACACTGAAGCTTTCTTT. The resulting protein is CASSPPARVDTEAFF.